This TCR beta chain came from a study of cytomegalovirus exposure and HLA in healthy donors. V trimming: 7 bases; J trimming: 10 bases; junction bases outside the gene matches: 9. This CDR3 is 14 amino acids long. Germline V gene sequence: CDR1 LNHDA, CDR2 SQIVND (reference sequence). In the PCR, 60 Vbeta and 13 Jbeta primers were used. Method: immunoSEQ multiplex PCR; TCRdb's copy keeps in-frame clones and lacks some. The data show roughly 190,000 clones, with roughly three quarters seen just once and about 2% held by the top ten. The chain recombines TRBV19 with TRBJ1-6; the match to TRBD1 covers 8 bases. This sequence was found in a woman aged 50 to 65 in good health and CMV-seronegative. What was sequenced was PBMCs. CDR3 sequence reads: CASIDGQGRSPLHF. For the CDR3, the DNA is TGTGCCAGTATCGACGGACAGGGAAGATCACCCCTCCACTTT.